These 32 T cell receptor beta chains were sequenced from one sample in a study of cytomegalovirus exposure and HLA in healthy donors. PCR amplification relied on 60 Vbeta primers (plus 13 Jbeta primers). Sequenced by immunoSEQ multiplex PCR; TCRdb stores in-frame clones only, minus some. The sample has about 190,000 clones; around 87% are singletons. Input material: PBMCs. Receptors were obtained from a woman aged 18-29 years in good health and CMV-seronegative.

The genes are TRBV14 and TRBJ1-1, with D possibly matching TRBD1 (5 bases). Germline CDR1 SGHDN, CDR2 FVKESK. The V and J ends lost 4 bases and 4 bases respectively, with 13 bases between them. The CDR3 loop spans 14 amino acids. CDR3 in DNA: TGTGCCAGCAGCCTAGAAAGGGGCGGCACTGAAGCTTTCTTT. Translated: CASSLERGGTEAFF.

The chain has TRBV5-1 and TRBJ2-1; TRBD2 agrees at 10 bases. The CDR3 extends over 16 amino acids. Germline V gives CDR1 SGHRS, CDR2 YFSETQ. V shed 7 bases and J 7 bases; nucleotides not matched to a gene: 14. This CDR3 is CASGLAWASGGNEQFF. The CDR3 region has the DNA TGCGCCAGCGGCCTAGCGTGGGCTAGCGGGGGTAATGAGCAGTTCTTC.

The sample holds one count of this clone. The V call is TRBV7-2, the J call TRBJ1-1, with a possible D match to TRBD1 (5 bases). Germline V gene lookup returns CDR1 SGHTA and CDR2 FQGNSA. CDR3 length equals 12 residues. V gave up 5 bases and J gave up 7 bases, with 11 bases separating them. The DNA for the CDR3 is TGTGCCAGCAGCCGCCAGGGAGGTGAAGCTTTCTTT. Protein product: CASSRQGGEAFF.

The chain is built from TRBV15 and TRBJ1-6; 9 bases match TRBD1. CDR1 and CDR2 from the germline V gene are LNHNV and YYDKDF (reference sequence). V shed 8 bases, J shed 8 bases, and the junction held 7 bases outside the gene matches. CDR3 length equals 14 residues. The CDR3 reads CATASGTGYSPLHF. The CDR3 DNA reads TGTGCCACCGCCTCCGGGACAGGGTATTCACCCCTCCACTTT.

This clone was seen more than once but under ten times. The V call is TRBV6-6, the J call TRBJ1-2; 9 bases fit TRBD1. Germline assignment: CDR1 MNHNY and CDR2 SVGAGI (reference sequence). J gave up 5 bases and V 5 bases, and 9 bases lay outside the gene matches. CDR3 size: 15 residues. Here the CDR3 DNA reads TGTGCCAGCAGTCCGGGGGACAGGGTATATTATGGCTACACCTTC. Encoded protein: CASSPGDRVYYGYTF.

DNA of the CDR3: TGTGCCTGGAGTGGCGGGCAGGGGGATCAGCCCCAGCATTTT. Protein product: CAWSGGQGDQPQHF. The V call is TRBV30, the J call TRBJ1-5, with 7 positions matching TRBD1. Germline CDR1 GTSNPN, CDR2 SVGIG (reference sequence). Germline trimming cut 1 base from V and 5 bases from J; bases unmatched to any gene: 5. This CDR3 comprises 14 residues.

The V gene is TRBV5-1, the J gene TRBJ1-1; TRBD1 might be the D (5 bases). Trimming cost V 0 bases and J 1 base, with 13 bases left between them. CDR1 and CDR2 (germline): SGHRS, YFSETQ. This CDR3 is built from 16 residues. The DNA of the CDR3 is TGCGCCAGCAGCTTGGAGGCAGGGCTCGGGAACACTGAAGCTTTCTTT. This sequence encodes CASSLEAGLGNTEAFF.

The V gene is TRBV11-2, the J gene TRBJ2-3, with 11 bases lining up with TRBD2. From germline, CDR1 is SGHAT and CDR2 FQNNGV. V was pared by 6 bases and J by 4 bases, with 6 bases of the junction left unmatched. The CDR3 runs to 15 residues. CDR3 nucleotide sequence: TGTGCCAGCAGTTCACTAGCGGGAGTTGCAGATACGCAGTATTTT. Protein sequence: CASSSLAGVADTQYF.

In its sample, this clone was seen once. The CDR3, as DNA: TGTGCCAGCAGCGTAGCCGGACATGAAAACATTCAGTACTTC. The encoded protein is CASSVAGHENIQYF. The chain is built from TRBV9 and TRBJ2-4; D is possibly TRBD1 (5 bases). The CDR3 totals 14 residues. Trimming shortened V by 0 bases and J by 5 bases, and 9 bases separated the two germline ends. CDR1 is SGDLS, CDR2 YYNGEE, per germline.

The rearrangement links TRBV30 to TRBJ1-2; maybe TRBD1 (6 bases). Trimming took off 4 bases at V and 8 bases at J, with 11 bases between the two ends. The CDR3 covers 11 residues. Per germline, CDR1 GTSNPN and CDR2 SVGIG (reference sequence). This CDR3 reads CAWNRARGYTF. The CDR3 DNA sequence: TGTGCCTGGAACAGGGCTCGCGGCTACACCTTC.

The rearrangement uses TRBV18 and TRBJ1-1, with D perhaps TRBD1 (6 bases). Trimming left V 3 bases short and J 5 bases short, with 16 bases between. This CDR3 contains 15 residues. Per the germline V gene, CDR1 is KGHSH and CDR2 is LQKENI. For the CDR3, the DNA is TGTGCCAGCTCACCTTCTTCCGGGGGGCGGACTGAAGCTTTCTTT. Translating it yields CASSPSSGGRTEAFF.

This chain links TRBV7-9 with TRBJ2-3, with a tentative D call TRBD2 (6 bases). With 4 bases removed from V and 8 bases from J, the gap between germline ends came to 22 bases. This CDR3 has 16 residues. CDR1 is SEHNR and CDR2 is FQNEAQ in the germline V gene (reference sequence). The CDR3 nucleotides read TGTGCCAGCAGCTCCCCTGCGAAAAGACCGGGGGTTACGCAGTATTTT. This gives the protein CASSSPAKRPGVTQYF. The variable domain in full, with the rest retrieved from reference TRBV7-9 and TRBJ2-3, is DTGVSQNPRHKITKRGQNVTFRCDPISEHNRLYWYRQTLGQGPEFLTYFQNEAQLEKSRLLSDRFSAERPKGSFSTLEIQRTEQGDSAMYLCASSSPAKRPGVTQYFGPGTRLTVL.

The chain combines TRBV25-1 with TRBJ1-4, with 7 bases matching TRBD1. The CDR3 loop spans 18 amino acids. The V gene end was trimmed by 3 bases and the J gene end by 0 bases; junction bases not matched to a gene: 10. Per the germline V gene, CDR1 is MGHDK and CDR2 is SYGVNS. CDR3 residues: CASSELPNRGSTNEKLFF. DNA for the CDR3: TGTGCCAGCAGTGAGCTCCCGAACAGGGGCTCAACTAATGAAAAACTGTTTTTT.

J is TRBJ2-1 and V is TRBV7-9; D is perhaps TRBD2 (6 bases). V lost 5 bases to trimming and J lost 8 bases, with 16 bases between them. Germline CDR1 is SEHNR and CDR2 is FQNEAQ (reference sequence). The CDR3 spans 14 residues. In DNA form, the CDR3 reads TGTGCCAGCAGCCCCTGGGACTCTTTCGATGAGCAGTTCTTC. As protein: CASSPWDSFDEQFF.

V and J are TRBV7-9 and TRBJ2-5, with 10 bases that match TRBD2. J lost 4 bases, V lost 1 base, and 9 bases had no gene match. The germline gives CDR1 SEHNR, CDR2 FQNEAQ (reference sequence). This CDR3 has 17 amino acids. The CDR3 protein is CASSLEVSGGAGETQYF. The CDR3 DNA reads as TGTGCCAGCAGCTTAGAGGTCAGCGGGGGGGCCGGAGAGACCCAGTACTTC.

The CDR3 DNA reads as TGTGCCAGCAGTGAACAGGGTTCCCTTCAAGGAGGCTACACCTTC. Translating gives CASSEQGSLQGGYTF. The chain employs TRBV2 and TRBJ1-2; a weak D match, TRBD1 (5 bases). The V end was cut by 2 bases, the J end by 8 bases, with 18 bases between. The CDR3 is made up of 15 amino acids. Germline loops: CDR1 SNHLY, CDR2 FYNNEI.

The chain links TRBV11-1 to TRBJ1-1; no definite D call. The CDR3 loop spans 18 amino acids. Germline CDR1 reads SGHAT; CDR2 reads FQDESV (reference sequence). V was pared by 7 bases and J by 0 bases, with 24 bases between. The CDR3 region is CASILNHPTAVMNTEAFF. The DNA of the CDR3 is TGTGCCAGCATCCTCAATCATCCAACAGCCGTAATGAACACTGAAGCTTTCTTT.

The DNA for the CDR3 is TGCGCCAGCAGCTTGGTGGGCGGGAGGATGGACGATACGCAGTATTTT. It yields the protein CASSLVGGRMDDTQYF. The chain uses TRBV5-1 and TRBJ2-3; 8 positions match TRBD2. CDR1 and CDR2 (germline): SGHRS, YFSETQ. The CDR3 sequence is 16 residues long. V shed 0 bases, J shed 6 bases, and the junction held 9 bases outside the gene matches.

The CDR3: CSVGQGSSTDTQYF. In nucleotides, the CDR3 is TGCAGCGTCGGACAGGGAAGTTCGACAGATACGCAGTATTTT. The chain is built from TRBV29-1 and TRBJ2-3; 8 positions match TRBD1. CDR3 size: 14 residues. The germline V gene has CDR1 SQVTM and CDR2 ANQGSEA. V was pared by 6 bases and J by 3 bases, with 8 bases of the junction left unmatched.

The rearrangement joins TRBV5-6 to TRBJ2-5; TRBD1 agrees at 12 bases. This CDR3 is built from 17 residues. Germline V CDR1 and CDR2: SGHDT, YYEEEE. Trimming removed 1 base from V and 5 bases from J; junction bases left unmatched: 9. This chain's CDR3 is CASSLLGDRGLEETQYF. The CDR3 DNA follows: TGTGCCAGCAGCTTGTTGGGGGACAGGGGGCTGGAGGAGACCCAGTACTTC.

The V call is TRBV11-2, the J call TRBJ2-1; TRBD2 might be the D (5 bases). CDR3 length equals 15 residues. Germline CDR1 SGHAT, CDR2 FQNNGV. Between the trimmed V and J ends, which lost 8 bases and 0 bases, there was a span of 14 bases. CDR3 amino acids: CASVETGSSYNEQFF. The CDR3 DNA sequence: TGTGCCAGCGTGGAAACGGGGAGCTCCTACAATGAGCAGTTCTTC.

The rearrangement uses TRBV28 and TRBJ1-4; 10 bases match TRBD1. CDR3 length: 15 residues. V shed 5 bases, J shed 5 bases, and the junction held 5 bases outside the gene matches. CDR1 is MDHEN and CDR2 is SYDVKM in the germline V gene. CDR3 sequence reads: CASSPRTGGNEKLFF. The DNA for the CDR3 is TGTGCCAGCAGTCCGCGGACAGGGGGAAATGAAAAACTGTTTTTT. Combining the CDR3 with reference TRBV28 and TRBJ1-4 gives the whole variable domain DVKVTQSSRYLVKRTGEKVFLECVQDMDHENMFWYRQDPGLGLRLIYFSYDVKMKEKGDIPEGYSVSREKKERFSLILESASTNQTSMYLCASSPRTGGNEKLFFGSGTQLSVL.

The rearrangement links TRBV7-9 to TRBJ2-1, with D possibly being TRBD2 (6 bases). CDR3 size: 16 residues. The V gene lost 6 bases and the J gene lost 9 bases, with 24 bases spanning the gap. Germline V gene data show CDR1 as SEHNR and CDR2 as FQNEAQ (reference sequence). CDR3 DNA sequence: TGTGCCAGCAGTAAGATGGGCGGGATTCAGACCAGTGAGCAGTTCTTC. This codes for CASSKMGGIQTSEQFF.

Worth noting for this clone: Other DNA sequences in the sample encode the same CDR3. The chain has TRBV6-1 and TRBJ2-7; TRBD2 matches at 8 bases. V shed 7 bases, J shed 3 bases, and the junction held 8 bases outside the gene matches. The CDR3 contains 14 residues. The germline V gene has CDR1 MNHNS and CDR2 SASEGT. The CDR3 nucleotides are TGTGCCAGCAAAAGAAGCGGGAGCCTCTACGAGCAGTACTTC. This codes for CASKRSGSLYEQYF.

The chain joins TRBV19 to TRBJ1-6, with 8 nucleotides matching TRBD1. The CDR3 has 14 amino acids. The junction had 5 bases not matched to a gene; V was cut back by 6 bases and J by 7 bases. Per the germline V gene, CDR1 is LNHDA and CDR2 is SQIVND (reference sequence). This CDR3 reads CASSSRTGNSPLHF. The CDR3 nucleotides are TGTGCCAGTAGCAGCCGGACAGGGAATTCACCCCTCCACTTT.

The gene calls are TRBV10-1 and TRBJ2-1; a weak D match, TRBD1 (5 bases). Trimming removed 4 bases at V and 7 bases at J, with 17 bases between. The CDR3 is 15 amino acids. Germline CDR1 reads WNHNN; CDR2 reads SYGVQD (reference sequence). The CDR3 loop reads CASSVGRVYKNEQFF. The CDR3 DNA follows: TGCGCCAGCAGTGTGGGCAGGGTGTACAAGAATGAGCAGTTCTTC.

The CDR3 protein is CASKSPSSYEQYF. CDR3 DNA: TGTGCCAGTAAGAGTCCGAGCTCCTACGAGCAGTACTTC. This sequence joins TRBV19 and TRBJ2-7; D call uncertain. V was shortened by 7 bases and J by 0 bases, with 10 bases between the two germline ends. Germline V gene data show CDR1 as LNHDA and CDR2 as SQIVND (reference sequence). The CDR3 has 13 residues.

V usage is TRBV6-6 and J usage is TRBJ2-6; 8 nucleotides agree with TRBD2. The junction had 1 base not matched to a gene; V was cut back by 5 bases and J by 1 base. The CDR3 has 15 residues. In germline, CDR1 is MNHNY, CDR2 SVGAGI (reference sequence). CDR3 coding DNA: TGTGCCAGCAGTCGGGAGGGTTCTGGGGCCAACGTCCTGACTTTC. Translating it yields CASSREGSGANVLTF.

The rearrangement links TRBV6-6 to TRBJ2-3, with TRBD1 as a possible D gene (6 bases). Germline V CDR1 and CDR2: MNHNY, SVGAGI (reference sequence). V lost 3 bases and J lost 5, with 15 bases in between. CDR3 size: 15 residues. CDR3 sequence: CASSYAQGLVDTQYF. DNA of the CDR3: TGTGCCAGCAGTTATGCCCAGGGGCTGGTAGATACGCAGTATTTT.

Only a few counts were recorded for this clone. V is TRBV6-5 and J is TRBJ1-3; D is unresolved. Germline CDR1 MNHEY, CDR2 SVGAGI. With 4 bases removed from V and 0 bases from J, the gap between germline ends came to 7 bases. CDR3 length equals 14 residues. DNA for the CDR3: TGTGCCAGCAGTTCGGTTCGCTCTGGAAACACCATATATTTT. Protein: CASSSVRSGNTIYF.

V usage is TRBV11-2 and J usage is TRBJ1-4, with D perhaps TRBD1 (5 bases). Trimming pared 5 bases from V and 3 bases from J, leaving 10 bases between. From germline, CDR1 is SGHAT and CDR2 FQNNGV. This CDR3 comprises 14 residues. The CDR3: CASSPAGANEKLFF. The CDR3 DNA follows: TGTGCCAGCAGCCCCGCGGGGGCTAATGAAAAACTGTTTTTT.

The CDR3 DNA reads as TGTGCCACTAGCGGGACACCTATTAACACCGGGGAGCTGTTTTTT. This codes for CATSGTPINTGELFF. This chain links TRBV5-4 with TRBJ2-2, with 9 bases that match TRBD2. The ends lost 9 bases at V and 2 bases at J; junction bases unmatched: 8. The CDR3 runs to 15 residues. CDR1 is SGHNT, CDR2 YYREEE, per germline (reference sequence).